Each of the 13 T cell receptor beta chains below was sequenced from the same sample in a study of cytomegalovirus exposure and HLA in healthy donors. Vbeta (60) and Jbeta (13) primers were used in the PCR. Clones were sequenced by immunoSEQ multiplex PCR, and TCRdb holds only the in-frame ones, with some missing. The sample consists of 200,000 to 250,000 clones, roughly 79% of them appearing once. The source material was PBMCs. The receptors derive from a woman between 35 and 50 years old in good health and CMV-seronegative.

The V gene is TRBV6-5, the J gene TRBJ1-1, with TRBD1 matching 8 bases. Trimming took 5 bases from V and 5 from J; bases not matched to a gene: 10. The V gene's germline CDR1 is MNHEY and CDR2 SVGAGI. The CDR3 has 15 residues. The CDR3 DNA reads as TGTGCCAGCAGTGGACAGGGAAGGGAGAGGACTGAAGCTTTCTTT. It translates to CASSGQGRERTEAFF.

This sequence joins TRBV11-3 and TRBJ2-3; D might be TRBD2 (5 bases). CDR3 size: 14 residues. The germline CDR1 and CDR2 sequences are SGHNT and YENEEA. V lost 3 bases to trimming and J lost 8 bases, with 15 bases between them. Here the CDR3 DNA reads TGTGCCAGCAGCTTCCTCCGAAGCGAGGGTACGCAGTATTTT. This encodes CASSFLRSEGTQYF.

The gene calls are TRBV10-2 and TRBJ2-7, with D perhaps matching TRBD1 (6 bases). The CDR3 length is 15 residues. Germline CDR1 and CDR2: WSHSY and SAAADI. Trimming shortened V by 6 bases and J by 0 bases, and 15 bases separated the two germline ends. CDR3 DNA sequence: TGCGCCAGCAGAGCAACAGGGTTCCACTCCTACGAGCAGTACTTC. Translated, it gives CASRATGFHSYEQYF.

The V gene is TRBV28, the J gene TRBJ1-3, with 7 bases lining up with TRBD1. Germline V lookup: CDR1 MDHEN, CDR2 SYDVKM. This CDR3 is built from 14 residues. With 5 bases clipped from V and 6 bases from J, the junction kept 7 bases outside the gene matches. The CDR3 DNA is TGTGCCAGCAGTCCACGGGGACAGTTAAACACCATATATTTT. Translation: CASSPRGQLNTIYF.

The chain employs TRBV28 and TRBJ2-2; TRBD2 matches at 11 bases. Unmatched junction bases numbered 6, after V lost 5 bases and J lost 7 bases. Looked up from germline, CDR1 is MDHEN and CDR2 is SYDVKM. CDR3 length equals 15 residues. CDR3 residues: CASSNGLAGGGELFF. DNA of the CDR3: TGTGCCAGCAGTAACGGACTAGCGGGCGGCGGGGAGCTGTTTTTT. Complete variable domain (other parts from reference TRBV28 and TRBJ2-2): DVKVTQSSRYLVKRTGEKVFLECVQDMDHENMFWYRQDPGLGLRLIYFSYDVKMKEKGDIPEGYSVSREKKERFSLILESASTNQTSMYLCASSNGLAGGGELFFGEGSRLTVL.

This rearrangement joins TRBV6-5 to TRBJ2-3, with a possible D match to TRBD2 (5 bases). The CDR3 loop spans 15 amino acids. V dropped 2 bases and J dropped 2 bases, with 11 bases sitting between them. Per germline, CDR1 MNHEY and CDR2 SVGAGI. The CDR3 sequence is CASSYAGLNTDTQYF. The CDR3 coding sequence is TGTGCCAGCAGTTACGCCGGACTCAACACAGATACGCAGTATTTT.

The chain links TRBV5-1 to TRBJ1-2, with D tentatively TRBD1 (6 bases). This CDR3 has 13 amino acids. In germline, CDR1 is SGHRS, CDR2 YFSETQ. V was clipped by 3 bases and J by 6 bases, with 12 bases between them. CDR3 sequence: CASSYRAGDGYTF. CDR3 sequence (DNA): TGCGCCAGCAGCTATAGGGCAGGGGATGGCTACACCTTC.

This clone showed up just a few times. The chain combines TRBV10-2 with TRBJ2-5, with D possibly being TRBD1 (6 bases). With the DNA end fitting TRBJ2-7 better, the J assignment may be wrong. Per the germline V gene, CDR1 is WSHSY and CDR2 is SAAADI. This CDR3 is built from 14 residues. The CDR3 nucleotides read TGCGCCAGCAGGGATACAGGGTTGTTCGACGAGCAGTACTTC. It translates to CASRDTGLFDEQYF.

V gene TRBV28 combines with J gene TRBJ1-5, with a weak D call TRBD1 (5 bases). V lost 5 bases, J lost 3 bases, and 14 bases lay in between. CDR1 and CDR2 from the germline V gene are MDHEN and SYDVKM. The CDR3 loop spans 15 amino acids. In nucleotides, the CDR3 is TGTGCCAGCAGTCCGCAGGGTAGGTACAATCAGCCCCAGCATTTT. Translated: CASSPQGRYNQPQHF.

This rearrangement joins TRBV6-5 to TRBJ1-6; possibly TRBD1 for D (5 bases). The V and J ends lost 0 bases and 10 bases respectively, with 10 bases between them. The CDR3 is 14 amino acids. Germline lookup yields CDR1 MNHEY and CDR2 SVGAGI. CDR3 coding DNA: TGTGCCAGCAGTTACTCGAGGGGAGGATCACCCCTCCACTTT. Its translation: CASSYSRGGSPLHF.

V gene TRBV29-1 combines with J gene TRBJ2-3, with 7 bases matching TRBD1. V lost 6 bases to trimming and J lost 2 bases; unmatched junction nucleotides: 17. Germline-derived CDR1 and CDR2 are SQVTM and ANQGSEA. This CDR3 comprises 17 residues. The DNA for the CDR3 is TGCAGCGTCGCACGAATCCGGGACAGCCCTATCACAGATACGCAGTATTTT. It specifies CSVARIRDSPITDTQYF.

The genes are TRBV7-9 and TRBJ1-6; D remains ambiguous. Trimming left V 7 bases short and J 0 bases short, with 13 bases between. The germline V gene encodes CDR1 SEHNR and CDR2 FQNEAQ (reference sequence). The CDR3 runs 16 residues. Here the CDR3 reads CASTLVGSSYNSPLHF. The CDR3 nucleotides are TGTGCCAGCACCTTGGTGGGGAGCTCCTATAATTCACCCCTCCACTTT.

To note about this clone: Additional DNA sequences in this sample encode the identical CDR3. The chain carries TRBV29-1 and TRBJ2-7, with 9 bases lining up with TRBD1. Germline V gives CDR1 SQVTM, CDR2 ANQGSEA. The CDR3 length is 16 residues. The V gene end was trimmed by 7 bases and the J gene end by 3 bases; junction bases not matched to a gene: 16. CDR3: CSGNLRLGTGIYEQYF. In nucleotides, the CDR3 is TGCAGCGGCAACCTAAGGCTTGGGACAGGGATCTACGAGCAGTACTTC.